This T cell receptor beta chain was sequenced during a study of blood T cell repertoires in COVID-19 (TCRdb year 2020). For the study in its entirety: Samples covering the acute and convalescent phases of COVID-19 were provided by collaborators in the United States, Italy and Spain. Where available, HLA class I and class II types were obtained from metadata supplied by the sample provider rather than from assay-based typing. Deeply sampled blood TCRbeta repertoires from subjects exposed to, actively infected with, or recovered from COVID-19 were included in the dataset. The repertoires were made available in a free public database intended to serve as a resource for research on the immune response to SARS-CoV-2. The prospective study material was composed of cDNA or gDNA derived from T cells, B-cell-depleted T cells, or PBMCs. The sample metadata nearly always contained a de-identified subject ID, COVID-19 status, age in years and sex. The samples were drawn from the first 160 participants of the ongoing ImmuneRACE study and from under 1,500 subjects provided by 6 global collaborators.

TCRbeta CDR3 regions were amplified from genomic DNA by means of the immunoSEQ Assay, a bias-controlled multiplex PCR. On the study's bioinformatics: Within the assay, amplification of reference gene primers was used to estimate how many nucleated cells each sample contained. To quantify the absolute abundance of each unique TCRbeta CDR3 rearrangement, sequence reads were collapsed and filtered. For each sample, productive Simpson clonality was calculated by taking the square root of Simpson's diversity index across productive rearrangements. Imported from immuneACCESS, the table was reduced by TCRdb to in-frame sequences with V and J called. These copies leave out some clones; in studies compared against another copy, an unresolved V gene accounts for under half, and the cause of the remainder is not known. Clone size and V and J calls were adopted from that table, with D and trimming inferred from the DNA. The sample contains hundreds of thousands of clones, about 70% of them found a single time. 3% to 3.5% of the sample goes to the ten largest clones.

A note on this clone: The specificity of this receptor is unknown. No clone much larger than this one lies a single base away; base qualities are absent.

The collaborating institutions used their own protocols to collect whole blood in K2EDTA tubes. For TCRbeta analysis, collaborators shipped samples in one of three forms: frozen whole blood, isolated PBMCs, or DNA extracted from either of those sample types. The study at large found these results: How much clinical and demographic metadata was included differed by source and by participant, and the metadata was provided uncurated.

V lost 5 bases and J lost 3 bases; the stretch between them is 16 bases long. The CDR3 numbers 16 residues from cysteine through phenylalanine. Only the CDR3 portion is preserved as DNA: 48 bases, with reading frame beginning at the first base. CDR1 and CDR2 (SEHNR, FQNEAQ) derive from the germline V gene (reference sequence). The sequence was obtained from an elderly woman with acute or convalescent COVID-19. Sequenced input: peripheral blood. This sequence uses TRBV7-9 and TRBJ2-2; no confident D gene assignment can be made. The DNA sequence is given as TGTGCCAGCAGCAAGAGTTGGCAGGTGGACACCGGGGAGCTGTTTTTT. Its translation is CASSKSWQVDTGELFF.